This T cell receptor beta chain was found in a study of T cell clusters in autoimmune cytopenias. Findings and limits, study-wide: Healthy donors had approximately 3.1-fold more exclusive TRB clusters than active autoimmune hepatitis patients.

This clonotype is classed as medium-sized by frequency. Its target is unknown. The CDR3 contains 12 residues. Multiplex touch-down PCR amplified TRB using TRB-A and TRB-B pools in one tube. From the multiplex PCR reads, TCRdb lists one entry per CDR3 protein and no DNA. The clone table shows 4,600 or so distinct CDR3 sequences, with the ten largest holding 11%. Roughly 38,000 genome equivalents of blood DNA were amplified for TRB. The same data also went into a second study, on T cell repertoires in aging, cancer and after chemotherapy. Per that study: Healthy donor repertoires were recorded over several months to years and showed clear clonal overlap. Age-matched healthy donors had significantly more diverse, less clonal blood TCR repertoires than untreated cancer patients. Median generation probability rose over the chemotherapy interval in each cancer cohort, suggesting rebound thymic output.

This sequence originates from a human donor in good health. What was sequenced was peripheral blood. The chain joins TRBV12-3 or TRBV12-4 to TRBJ2-3; the TCRdb D gene call, TRBD1, has no DNA to confirm it. Here the CDR3 reads CASRGTTDTQYF.